A single sample is the source of the 20 T cell receptor beta chains below, sequenced in a study of shared clonotypes between healthy human individuals (dated by TCRdb to 2020 to 2022). Libraries were built with the immunoSEQ multiplex PCR assay. TCRdb limited this immuneACCESS table to in-frame rearrangements with V and J called. A share of clones is missing; checked studies link under half to unresolved V genes, and the rest is unexplained. Recorded for this sample are some 1 million clones; under 80% of them occurred a single time. The biggest ten clones account for nearly 1.5% of the sample. The sequenced sample was memory CD4+ T cells sorted from blood. The sample's cell subset or site label, in plain terms: CD45RA-negative fraction. The receptors shown here come from a man between 18 and 35 years old in good health.

The chain has TRBV2 and TRBJ2-2; 8 bases agree with TRBD1. The CDR3 runs 15 residues. V trimming: 9 bases; J trimming: 2 bases; junction bases outside the gene matches: 8. Germline CDR1 and CDR2: SNHLY and FYNNEI. The CDR3 bases are TGTGCCAGTAAGGGACAGGCAAAAAACACCGGGGAGCTGTTTTTT. Protein product: CASKGQAKNTGELFF.

This chain uses TRBV5-1 with TRBJ1-1; TRBD1 is a possible D gene (6 bases). Germline V gene data show CDR1 as SGHRS and CDR2 as YFSETQ. The length of the CDR3 is 14 residues. Trimming cost V 0 bases and J 5 bases, with 11 bases left between them. CDR3 amino acids: CASSLAKGGTEAFF. CDR3 DNA: TGCGCCAGCAGCTTGGCCAAGGGGGGGACTGAAGCTTTCTTT. Together with reference TRBV5-1 and TRBJ1-1, the CDR3 gives the full variable domain: KAGVTQTPRYLIKTRGQQVTLSCSPISGHRSVSWYQQTPGQGLQFLFEYFSETQRNKGNFPGRFSGRQFSNSRSEMNVSTLELGDSALYLCASSLAKGGTEAFFGQGTRLTVV.

The V and J genes are TRBV2 and TRBJ2-2; no clear D. Germline-derived CDR1 and CDR2 are SNHLY and FYNNEI. V was clipped by 8 bases and J by 4 bases, with 11 bases between them. The CDR3 sequence is 13 residues long. CDR3 DNA sequence: TGTGCCAGCGAGGCGGACCCCACCGGGGAGCTGTTTTTT. It yields the protein CASEADPTGELFF.

This clone was counted many times. The chain employs TRBV4-1 and TRBJ2-5; D might be TRBD2 (7 bases). The ends were cut back, 1 base at V and 4 bases at J, with 10 bases in the middle. The CDR3 runs to 14 residues. Germline V lookup: CDR1 MGHRA, CDR2 YSYEKL. The CDR3 spells CASSQGRGGETQYF. CDR3 coding DNA: TGCGCCAGCAGCCAAGGGAGGGGGGGAGAGACCCAGTACTTC.

The J gene is TRBJ1-3, the V gene TRBV9; 9 nucleotides align to TRBD1. Germline V gives CDR1 SGDLS, CDR2 YYNGEE. The CDR3 contains 16 residues. V dropped 4 bases and J dropped 3; count of bases not matched to a gene: 8. The CDR3: CASSLGTGIVGNTIYF. In DNA form, the CDR3 reads TGTGCCAGCAGCCTCGGGACAGGGATCGTTGGAAACACCATATATTTT.

For this clone: One junction end disagrees with the germline gene, perhaps due to a read error. This rearrangement joins TRBV7-7 to TRBJ1-1; 7 bases line up with TRBD1. The CDR3 consists of 16 residues. The V gene's germline CDR1 is SSHAT and CDR2 FNYEAQ (reference sequence). The CDR3 sequence is CASSLARRDSRTEAFF. The CDR3 DNA follows: TGTGCTAGCAGCTTGGCACGCCGGGACAGTCGCACTGAAGCTTTCTTT.

The CDR3 DNA is TGTGCCAGCACTATTGGAGTAGTGGGGACCCAGTACTTC. This translates into CASTIGVVGTQYF. This chain joins TRBV2 and TRBJ2-5; D ambiguous. The length of the CDR3 is 13 residues. V shed 7 bases and J shed 7 bases, with 16 bases lying between them. The germline V gene has CDR1 SNHLY and CDR2 FYNNEI. Full variable domain (missing parts from reference TRBV2 and TRBJ2-5): EPEVTQTPSHQVTQMGQEVILRCVPISNHLYFYWYRQILGQKVEFLVSFYNNEISEKSEIFDDQFSVERPDGSNFTLKIRSTKLEDSAMYFCASTIGVVGTQYFGPGTRLLVL.

This clone has more than one count but fewer than ten. The CDR3 nucleotides read TGTGCCAGCAGTTTAAAGACCACTGAAGCTTTCTTT. It specifies CASSLKTTEAFF. This chain uses TRBV28 with TRBJ1-1; D ambiguous. CDR1 is MDHEN and CDR2 is SYDVKM in the germline V gene. The CDR3 has 12 residues. Trimming left V 2 bases short and J 4 bases short, with 5 bases between.

This rearrangement joins TRBV9 to TRBJ2-1; 10 positions agree with TRBD2. The J segment lost 7 bases and the V segment lost 3 bases, leaving 7 bases of the junction unmatched. Germline V CDR1 and CDR2: SGDLS, YYNGEE. The CDR3 totals 15 residues. CDR3 sequence (DNA): TGTGCCAGCAGCGGTACACTAGCGGGAACGAATGAGCAGTTCTTC. Its translation is CASSGTLAGTNEQFF.

The table lists this clone with a few counts. The V and J genes are TRBV30 and TRBJ2-5; perhaps TRBD1 as D (6 bases). The J call is in doubt because the DNA end fits TRBJ2-7 better. Germline loops: CDR1 GTSNPN, CDR2 SVGIG (reference sequence). The CDR3 is made up of 11 amino acids. The CDR3 DNA is TGTGCCTCGCAAACAGGGTACGAGCAGTACTTC. This sequence encodes CASQTGYEQYF.

V usage is TRBV4-1 and J usage is TRBJ1-5; D is unclear. The CDR3 has 13 residues. CDR1 and CDR2 (germline): MGHRA, YSYEKL. Trimming removed 4 bases from V and 5 bases from J, with 9 bases in between. This chain's CDR3 is CASSLGWDQPQHF. DNA of the CDR3: TGCGCCAGCAGCCTTGGCTGGGATCAGCCCCAGCATTTT.

This clone showed up just once. The rearrangement uses TRBV5-6 and TRBJ1-5, with 9 bases fitting TRBD1. Germline assignment: CDR1 SGHDT and CDR2 YYEEEE. The CDR3 spans 15 residues. Germline trimming cut 3 bases from V and 4 bases from J; bases unmatched to any gene: 5. The CDR3 nucleotides are TGTGCCAGCAGCTACCAGGACAGGGGTAATCAGCCCCAGCATTTT. This encodes CASSYQDRGNQPQHF.

The rearrangement joins TRBV27 to TRBJ1-2, with D unresolved. Germline lookup yields CDR1 MNHEY and CDR2 SMNVEV (reference sequence). CDR3 size: 14 residues. The V gene lost 2 bases and the J gene lost 4 bases, with 11 bases spanning the gap. CDR3 loop: CASSLEGDPYGYTF. The CDR3 coding sequence is TGTGCCAGCAGTTTAGAGGGTGATCCCTATGGCTACACCTTC.

Notes on this clone: This sample includes further DNA sequences coding for the same CDR3. This chain joins TRBV10-3 and TRBJ2-7, with 9 bases matching TRBD1. The V gene's germline CDR1 is ENHRY and CDR2 SYGVKD. V gave up 0 bases and J gave up 2 bases; unmatched junction bases: 2. The CDR3 runs 15 residues. CDR3: CAISESGTGTYEQYF. As DNA, the CDR3 is TGTGCCATCAGTGAGTCAGGGACAGGGACCTACGAGCAGTACTTC.

V is TRBV18 and J is TRBJ2-3, with D hard to call. This CDR3 spans 14 amino acids. Germline V lookup: CDR1 KGHSH, CDR2 LQKENI. V was cut by 0 bases and J by 4 bases, with 8 bases left in between. The CDR3 is CASSPPSFSDTQYF. DNA of the CDR3: TGTGCCAGCTCACCACCGTCGTTTTCAGATACGCAGTATTTT.

The V gene is TRBV6-1, the J gene TRBJ1-6, with 8 positions matching TRBD1. Trimming took 8 bases from V and 6 from J; bases not matched to a gene: 9. Germline CDR1 is MNHNS and CDR2 is SASEGT. The CDR3 runs 15 residues. Here the CDR3 reads CASDERDRFNSPLHF. The CDR3 bases are TGTGCCAGCGATGAAAGGGACAGGTTTAATTCACCCCTCCACTTT.

The table lists this clone with a few counts. The V and J genes are TRBV7-8 and TRBJ1-5; weak D call: TRBD1 (5 bases). The CDR3 is made up of 14 amino acids. The germline CDR1 and CDR2 sequences are SGHVS and FQNEAQ. V lost 5 bases to trimming and J lost 3 bases, with 11 bases between them. CDR3 DNA: TGTGCCAGCAGCCCGGTTGGGGCCAATCAGCCCCAGCATTTT. This codes for CASSPVGANQPQHF.

This chain joins TRBV7-2 and TRBJ2-3, with D possibly being TRBD2 (6 bases). V lost 5 bases and J lost 3, with 12 bases in between. This CDR3 spans 14 amino acids. Germline V gene lookup returns CDR1 SGHTA and CDR2 FQGNSA. The CDR3 DNA follows: TGTGCCAGCAGCCGGGACTGGGGGACAGATACGCAGTATTTT. Translation gives CASSRDWGTDTQYF.

This clone was detected only a few times. The gene calls are TRBV6-4 and TRBJ2-3; D remains unclear. Germline-derived CDR1 and CDR2 are MRHNA and SNTAGT. The CDR3 spans 13 residues. Trimming pared 3 bases from V and 2 bases from J, leaving 6 bases between. The CDR3: CASSEGDTDTQYF. In DNA form, the CDR3 reads TGTGCCAGCAGTGAAGGAGACACAGATACGCAGTATTTT.

CDR3 in DNA: TGTGCCAGCAGCTTAGGGGTAGGTGAGCAGTTCTTC. Its translation is CASSLGVGEQFF. The chain employs TRBV11-3 and TRBJ2-1; D not resolved. With 1 base removed from V and 9 bases from J, the gap between germline ends came to 7 bases. Germline V CDR1 and CDR2: SGHNT, YENEEA. The CDR3 loop spans 12 amino acids.